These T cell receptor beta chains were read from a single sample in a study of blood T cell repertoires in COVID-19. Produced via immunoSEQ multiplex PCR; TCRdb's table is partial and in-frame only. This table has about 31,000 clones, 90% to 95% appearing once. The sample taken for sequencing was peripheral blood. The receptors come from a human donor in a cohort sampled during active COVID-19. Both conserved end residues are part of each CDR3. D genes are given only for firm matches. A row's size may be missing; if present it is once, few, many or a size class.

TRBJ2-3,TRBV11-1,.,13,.,CASSLGTGDTQYF,TGTGCCAGCAGTTTGGGGACTGGAGATACGCAGTATTTT
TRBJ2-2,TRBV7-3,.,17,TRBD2,CASSPRTSGSGDGELFF,TGTGCCAGCAGCCCCAGGACTAGCGGGAGTGGGGACGGGGAGCTGTTTTTT
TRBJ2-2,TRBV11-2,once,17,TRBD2,CASSLDGRALGTGELFF,TGTGCCAGCAGCTTAGACGGGAGGGCCCTAGGCACCGGGGAGCTGTTTTTT
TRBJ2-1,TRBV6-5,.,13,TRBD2,CASRATSVHEQFF,TGTGCCAGCAGGGCGACTAGCGTGCATGAGCAGTTCTTC
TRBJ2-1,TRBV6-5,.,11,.,CAIQTDNEQFF,TGTGCCATCCAGACTGACAATGAGCAGTTCTTC
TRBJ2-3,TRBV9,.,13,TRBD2,CASQAAGVDTQYF,TGTGCCAGCCAGGCAGCGGGGGTGGATACGCAGTATTTT
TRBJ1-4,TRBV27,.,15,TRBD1,CASTRTGAASGKLFF,TGTGCCAGCACCCGGACAGGGGCGGCGTCCGGAAAACTGTTTTTT
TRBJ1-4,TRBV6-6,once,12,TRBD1,CASSTLQGLVFF,TGTGCCAGCAGTACTCTACAGGGGTTAGTGTTTTTT
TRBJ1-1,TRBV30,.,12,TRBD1,CAWSRGYTEAFF,TGTGCCTGGAGCAGGGGGTACACTGAAGCTTTCTTT
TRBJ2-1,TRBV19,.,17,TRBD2,CASSIAEGLAGDSEQFF,TGTGCCAGTAGTATAGCCGAGGGACTAGCGGGAGACAGTGAGCAGTTCTTC
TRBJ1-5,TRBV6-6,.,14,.,CASSLLEGYQPQHF,TGTGCCAGCAGTTTACTCGAGGGTTATCAGCCCCAGCATTTT
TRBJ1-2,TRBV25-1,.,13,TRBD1,CASSLAGGYGYTF,TGTGCCAGCAGTTTGGCAGGGGGGTATGGCTACACCTTC
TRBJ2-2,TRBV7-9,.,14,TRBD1,CANRQGNNGGELFF,TGTGCCAACAGACAGGGGAATAATGGCGGGGAGCTGTTTTTT
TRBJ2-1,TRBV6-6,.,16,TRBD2,CASSHPGASGYNEQFF,TGTGCCAGCAGTCACCCGGGGGCTAGCGGGTACAATGAGCAGTTCTTC
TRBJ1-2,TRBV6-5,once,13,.,CASSSRAPYGYTF,TGTGCCAGCAGCTCCAGGGCCCCCTATGGCTACACCTTC
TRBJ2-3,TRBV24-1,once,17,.,CATSDSSRSQGVDTQYF,TGTGCCACCAGTGATTCTTCCCGGTCCCAAGGGGTAGATACGCAGTATTTT
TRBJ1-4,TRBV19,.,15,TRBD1,CASSIGAGGNEKLFF,TGTGCCAGTAGTATTGGGGCAGGGGGAAATGAAAAACTGTTTTTT
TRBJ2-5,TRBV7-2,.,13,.,CASSLGRKETQYF,TGTGCCAGCAGCTTGGGGCGGAAAGAGACCCAGTACTTC
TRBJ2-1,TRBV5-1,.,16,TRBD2,CASSLEGAGGYNEQFF,TGCGCCAGCAGCTTGGAAGGAGCGGGAGGGTACAATGAGCAGTTCTTC
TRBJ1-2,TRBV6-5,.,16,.,CASSYAGRTRVYGYTF,TGTGCCAGCAGTTACGCGGGACGGACCAGAGTCTATGGCTACACCTTC
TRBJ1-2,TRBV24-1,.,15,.,CATSDSHRGLGGYTF,TGTGCCACCAGTGATTCCCACCGAGGGCTGGGGGGCTACACCTTC
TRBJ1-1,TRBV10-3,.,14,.,CAISEFGQNTEAFF,TGTGCCATCAGTGAGTTCGGACAGAACACTGAAGCTTTCTTT
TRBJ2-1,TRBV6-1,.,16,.,CASSEAQRLTYNEQFF,TGTGCCAGCAGTGAAGCCCAGCGGCTTACCTACAATGAGCAGTTCTTC
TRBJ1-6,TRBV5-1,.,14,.,CASRFGAVNSPLHF,TGCGCCAGCAGGTTTGGTGCGGTTAATTCACCCCTCCACTTT
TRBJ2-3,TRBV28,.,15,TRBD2,CASVGTTKSTDTQYF,TGTGCCAGCGTTGGGACTACTAAATCCACAGATACGCAGTATTTT
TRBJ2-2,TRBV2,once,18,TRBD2,CASSELAGGLANTGELFF,TGTGCCAGCAGTGAACTAGCGGGGGGGTTAGCGAACACCGGGGAGCTGTTTTTT
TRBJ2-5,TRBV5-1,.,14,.,CASSLARGQETQYF,TGCGCCAGCAGCTTGGCCCGGGGACAAGAGACCCAGTACTTC